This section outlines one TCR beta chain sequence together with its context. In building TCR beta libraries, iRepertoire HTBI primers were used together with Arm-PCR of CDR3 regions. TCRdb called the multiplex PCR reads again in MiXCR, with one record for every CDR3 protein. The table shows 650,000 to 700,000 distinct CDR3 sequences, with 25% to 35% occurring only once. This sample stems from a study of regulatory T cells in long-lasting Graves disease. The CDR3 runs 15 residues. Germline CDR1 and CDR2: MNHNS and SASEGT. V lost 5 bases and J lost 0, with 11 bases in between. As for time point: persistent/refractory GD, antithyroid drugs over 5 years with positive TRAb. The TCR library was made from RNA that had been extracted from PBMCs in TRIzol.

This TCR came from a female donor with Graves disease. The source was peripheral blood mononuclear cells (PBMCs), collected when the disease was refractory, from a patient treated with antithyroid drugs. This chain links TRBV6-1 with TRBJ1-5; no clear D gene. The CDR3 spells CASSPTVISNQPQHF. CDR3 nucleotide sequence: TGTGCCAGCAGTCCCACAGTGATTAGCAATCAGCCCCAGCATTTT.